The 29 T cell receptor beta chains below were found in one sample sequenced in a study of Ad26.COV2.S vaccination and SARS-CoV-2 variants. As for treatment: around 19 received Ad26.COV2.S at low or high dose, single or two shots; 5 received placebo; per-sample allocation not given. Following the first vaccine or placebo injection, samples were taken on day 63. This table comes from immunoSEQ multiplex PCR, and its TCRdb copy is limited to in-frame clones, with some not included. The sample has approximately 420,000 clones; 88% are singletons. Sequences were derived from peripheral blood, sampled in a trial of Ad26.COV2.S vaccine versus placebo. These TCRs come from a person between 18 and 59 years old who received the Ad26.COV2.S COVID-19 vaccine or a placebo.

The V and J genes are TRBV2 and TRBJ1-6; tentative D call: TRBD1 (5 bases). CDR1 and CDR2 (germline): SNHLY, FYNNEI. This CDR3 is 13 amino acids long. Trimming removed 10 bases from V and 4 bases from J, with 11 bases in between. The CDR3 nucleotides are TGTGCCACTCAGGGACGATATAATTCACCCCTCCACTTT. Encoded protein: CATQGRYNSPLHF.

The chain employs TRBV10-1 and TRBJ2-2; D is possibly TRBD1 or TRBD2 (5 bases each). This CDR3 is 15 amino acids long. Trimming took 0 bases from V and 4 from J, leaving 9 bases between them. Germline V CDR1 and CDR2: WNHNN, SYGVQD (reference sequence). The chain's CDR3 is CASSESRGLTGELFF. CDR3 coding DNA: TGCGCCAGCAGTGAGTCTCGGGGCCTCACCGGGGAGCTGTTTTTT.

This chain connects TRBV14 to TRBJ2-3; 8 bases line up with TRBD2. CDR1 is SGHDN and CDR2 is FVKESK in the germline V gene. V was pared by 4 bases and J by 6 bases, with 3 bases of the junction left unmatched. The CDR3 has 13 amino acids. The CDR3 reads CASSPSSGDTQYF. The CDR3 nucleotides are TGTGCCAGCAGCCCGTCTAGCGGGGATACGCAGTATTTT.

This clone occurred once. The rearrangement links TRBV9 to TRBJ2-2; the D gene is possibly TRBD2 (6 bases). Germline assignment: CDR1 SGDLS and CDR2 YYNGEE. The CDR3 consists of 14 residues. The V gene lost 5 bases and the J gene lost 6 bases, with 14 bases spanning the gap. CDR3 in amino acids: CASSFGGVAGELFF. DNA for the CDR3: TGTGCCAGCAGTTTCGGGGGTGTGGCCGGGGAGCTGTTTTTT. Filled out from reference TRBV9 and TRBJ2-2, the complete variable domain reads DSGVTQTPKHLITATGQRVTLRCSPRSGDLSVYWYQQSLDQGLQFLIQYYNGEERAKGNILERFSAQQFPDLHSELNLSSLELGDSALYFCASSFGGVAGELFFGEGSRLTVL.

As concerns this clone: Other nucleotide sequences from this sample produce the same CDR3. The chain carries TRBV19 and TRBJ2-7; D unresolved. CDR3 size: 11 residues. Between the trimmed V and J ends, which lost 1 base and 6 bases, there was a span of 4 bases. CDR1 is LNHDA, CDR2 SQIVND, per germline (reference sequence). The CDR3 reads CASSIGGEQYF. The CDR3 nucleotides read TGTGCCAGTAGTATAGGAGGCGAGCAGTACTTC.

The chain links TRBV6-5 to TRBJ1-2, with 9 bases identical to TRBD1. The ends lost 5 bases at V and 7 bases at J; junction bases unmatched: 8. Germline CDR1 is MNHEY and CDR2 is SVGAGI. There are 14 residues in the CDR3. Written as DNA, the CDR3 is TGTGCCAGCAGTCCCGGGACAGGGTCGGGTGGCTACACCTTC. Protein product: CASSPGTGSGGYTF.

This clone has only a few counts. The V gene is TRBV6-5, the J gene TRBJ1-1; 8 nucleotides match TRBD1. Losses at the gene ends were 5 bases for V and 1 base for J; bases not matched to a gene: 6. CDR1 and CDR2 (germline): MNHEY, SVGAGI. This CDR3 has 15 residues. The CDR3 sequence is CASSQRGTGNTEAFF. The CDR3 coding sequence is TGTGCCAGCAGTCAACGGGGGACAGGGAACACTGAAGCTTTCTTT.

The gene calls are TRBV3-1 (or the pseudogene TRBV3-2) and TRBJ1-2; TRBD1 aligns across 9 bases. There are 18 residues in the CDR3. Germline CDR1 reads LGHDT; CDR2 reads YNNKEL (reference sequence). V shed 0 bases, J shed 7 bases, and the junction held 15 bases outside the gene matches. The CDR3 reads CASSQDTGDREGTSGYTF. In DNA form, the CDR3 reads TGTGCCAGCAGCCAAGATACAGGGGACAGGGAGGGGACTAGTGGCTACACCTTC.

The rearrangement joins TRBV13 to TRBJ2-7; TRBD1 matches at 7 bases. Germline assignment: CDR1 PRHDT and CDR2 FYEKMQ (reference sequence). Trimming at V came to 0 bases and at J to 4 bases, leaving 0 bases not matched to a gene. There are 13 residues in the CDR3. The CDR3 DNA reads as TGTGCCAGCAGCTTAGGGACAGGGTACGAGCAGTACTTC. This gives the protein CASSLGTGYEQYF.

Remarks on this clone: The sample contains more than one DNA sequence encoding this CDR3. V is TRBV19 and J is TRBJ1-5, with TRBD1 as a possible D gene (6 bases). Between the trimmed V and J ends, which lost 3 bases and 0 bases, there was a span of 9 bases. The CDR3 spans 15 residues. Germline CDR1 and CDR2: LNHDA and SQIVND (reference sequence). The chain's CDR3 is CASSISGDSNQPQHF. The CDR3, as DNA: TGTGCCAGTAGTATCTCAGGGGATAGCAATCAGCCCCAGCATTTT.

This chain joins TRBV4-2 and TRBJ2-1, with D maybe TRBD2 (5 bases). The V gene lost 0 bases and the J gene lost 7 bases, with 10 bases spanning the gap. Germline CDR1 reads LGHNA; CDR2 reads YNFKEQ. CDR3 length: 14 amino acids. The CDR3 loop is CASSQDRENNEQFF. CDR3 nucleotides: TGTGCCAGCAGCCAAGATAGGGAGAATAATGAGCAGTTCTTC.

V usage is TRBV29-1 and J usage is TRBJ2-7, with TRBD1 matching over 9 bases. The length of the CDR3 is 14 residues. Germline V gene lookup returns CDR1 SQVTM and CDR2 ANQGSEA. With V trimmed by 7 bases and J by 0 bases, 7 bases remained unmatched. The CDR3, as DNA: TGCAGCGCTATGACAGGGGGGAGCTCCTACGAGCAGTACTTC. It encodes CSAMTGGSSYEQYF.

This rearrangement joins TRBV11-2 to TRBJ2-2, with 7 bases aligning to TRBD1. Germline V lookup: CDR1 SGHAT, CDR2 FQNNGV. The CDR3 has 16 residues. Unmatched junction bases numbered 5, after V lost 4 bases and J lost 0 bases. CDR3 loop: CASSSLTGPNTGELFF. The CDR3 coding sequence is TGTGCCAGCAGCTCTTTGACAGGGCCGAACACCGGGGAGCTGTTTTTT.

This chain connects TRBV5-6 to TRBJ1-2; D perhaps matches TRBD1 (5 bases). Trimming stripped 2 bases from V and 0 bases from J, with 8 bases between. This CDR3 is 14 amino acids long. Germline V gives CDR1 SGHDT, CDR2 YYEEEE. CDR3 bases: TGTGCCAGCAGCTTACAGGAAACTAACTATGGCTACACCTTC. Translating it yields CASSLQETNYGYTF.

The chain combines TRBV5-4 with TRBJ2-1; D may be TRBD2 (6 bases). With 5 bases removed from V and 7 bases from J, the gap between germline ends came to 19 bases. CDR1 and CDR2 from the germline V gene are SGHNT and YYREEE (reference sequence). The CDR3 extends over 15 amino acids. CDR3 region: CASRGGGSARNEQFF. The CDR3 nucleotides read TGTGCCAGCAGGGGGGGTGGGAGCGCTAGGAATGAGCAGTTCTTC. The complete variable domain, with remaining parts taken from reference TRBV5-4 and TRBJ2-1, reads ETGVTQSPTHLIKTRGQQVTLRCSSQSGHNTVSWYQQALGQGPQFIFQYYREEENGRGNFPPRFSGLQFPNYSSELNVNALELDDSALYLCASRGGGSARNEQFFGPGTRLTVL.

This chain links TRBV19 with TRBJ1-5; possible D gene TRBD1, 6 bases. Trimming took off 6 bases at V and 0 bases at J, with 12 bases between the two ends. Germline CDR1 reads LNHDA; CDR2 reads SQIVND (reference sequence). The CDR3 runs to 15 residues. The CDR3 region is CASRGGQDSNQPQHF. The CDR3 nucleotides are TGTGCCAGTAGGGGGGGGCAAGATAGCAATCAGCCCCAGCATTTT. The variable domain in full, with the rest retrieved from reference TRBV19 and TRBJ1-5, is DGGITQSPKYLFRKEGQNVTLSCEQNLNHDAMYWYRQDPGQGLRLIYYSQIVNDFQKGDIAEGYSVSREKKESFPLTVTSAQKNPTAFYLCASRGGQDSNQPQHFGDGTRLSIL.

The CDR3 DNA sequence: TGTGCCAGCAGTACTGAGGCAGGGGCTCCTTACGAGCAGTACTTC. This encodes CASSTEAGAPYEQYF. The chain employs TRBV6-4 and TRBJ2-7; the D gene is possibly TRBD1 (6 bases). Germline V gene sequence: CDR1 MRHNA, CDR2 SNTAGT. The CDR3 length is 15 residues. V dropped 5 bases and J dropped 4 bases, with 18 bases sitting between them.

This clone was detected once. The DNA of the CDR3 is TGTGCCAGCAGCCGCCGGGACAGGGAAGTCCGAGGTGAAAAACTGTTTTTT. It yields the protein CASSRRDREVRGEKLFF. The chain combines TRBV5-4 with TRBJ1-4, with TRBD1 matching 9 bases. V was clipped by 4 bases and J by 7 bases; unmatched bases: 14. This CDR3 contains 17 residues. CDR1 SGHNT and CDR2 YYREEE come from the germline V gene (reference sequence).

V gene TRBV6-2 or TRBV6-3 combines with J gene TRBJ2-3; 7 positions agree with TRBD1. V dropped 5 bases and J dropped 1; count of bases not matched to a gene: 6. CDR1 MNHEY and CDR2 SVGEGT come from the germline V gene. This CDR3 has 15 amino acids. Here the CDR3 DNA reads TGTGCCAGCAGTCCCGTCGACAGGGGCACAGATACGCAGTATTTT. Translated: CASSPVDRGTDTQYF.

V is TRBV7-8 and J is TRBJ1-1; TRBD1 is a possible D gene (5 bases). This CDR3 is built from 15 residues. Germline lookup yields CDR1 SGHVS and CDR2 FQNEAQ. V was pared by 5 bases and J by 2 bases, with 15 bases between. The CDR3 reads CASSRAGGLNTEAFF. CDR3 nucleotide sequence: TGTGCCAGCAGCCGAGCCGGGGGACTTAACACTGAAGCTTTCTTT.

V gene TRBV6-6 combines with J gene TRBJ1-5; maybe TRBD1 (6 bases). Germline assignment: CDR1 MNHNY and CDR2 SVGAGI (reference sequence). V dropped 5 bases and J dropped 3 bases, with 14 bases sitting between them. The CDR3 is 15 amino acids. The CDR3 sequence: CASSGQGPDNQPQHF. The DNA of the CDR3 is TGTGCCAGCAGTGGGCAGGGGCCGGACAATCAGCCCCAGCATTTT.

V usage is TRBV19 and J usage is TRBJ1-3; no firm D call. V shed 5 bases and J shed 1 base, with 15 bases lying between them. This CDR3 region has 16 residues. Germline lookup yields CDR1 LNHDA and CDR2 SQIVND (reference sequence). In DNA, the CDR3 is TGTGCCAGTAGTGGGGTCAACTTTTTTTCTGGAAACACCATATATTTT. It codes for CASSGVNFFSGNTIYF.

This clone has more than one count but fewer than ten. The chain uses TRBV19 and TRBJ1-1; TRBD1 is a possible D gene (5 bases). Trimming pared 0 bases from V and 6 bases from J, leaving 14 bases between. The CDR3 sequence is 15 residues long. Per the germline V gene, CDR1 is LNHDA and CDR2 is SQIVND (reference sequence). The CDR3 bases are TGTGCCAGTAGTATAGATAGCGCCACGGGGGCTGAAGCTTTCTTT. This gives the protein CASSIDSATGAEAFF.

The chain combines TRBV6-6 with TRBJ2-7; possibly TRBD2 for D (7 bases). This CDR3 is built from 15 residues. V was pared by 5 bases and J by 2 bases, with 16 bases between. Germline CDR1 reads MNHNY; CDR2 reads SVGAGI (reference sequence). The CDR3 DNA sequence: TGTGCCAGCAGTGCTAGGGGGGGGCCAACCTACGAGCAGTACTTC. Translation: CASSARGGPTYEQYF.

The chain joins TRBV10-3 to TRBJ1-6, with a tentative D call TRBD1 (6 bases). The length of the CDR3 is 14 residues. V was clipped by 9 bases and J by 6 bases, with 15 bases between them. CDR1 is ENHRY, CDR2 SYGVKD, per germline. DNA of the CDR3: TGTGCCATAGGGGGGCAGGCGTTTAATTCACCCCTCCACTTT. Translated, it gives CAIGGQAFNSPLHF.

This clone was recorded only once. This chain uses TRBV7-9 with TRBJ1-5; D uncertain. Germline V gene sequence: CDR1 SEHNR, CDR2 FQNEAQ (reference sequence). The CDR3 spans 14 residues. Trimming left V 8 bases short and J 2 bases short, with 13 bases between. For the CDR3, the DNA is TGTGCCAGCGCGCCCCCGGCGGGCAATCAGCCCCAGCATTTT. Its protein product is CASAPPAGNQPQHF.

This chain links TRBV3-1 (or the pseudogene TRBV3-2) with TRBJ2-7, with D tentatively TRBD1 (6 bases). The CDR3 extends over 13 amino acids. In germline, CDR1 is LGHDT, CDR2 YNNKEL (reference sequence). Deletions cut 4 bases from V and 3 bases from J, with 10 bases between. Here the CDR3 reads CASSRDTRYEQYF. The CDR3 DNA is TGTGCCAGCAGCCGGGACACACGCTACGAGCAGTACTTC.

The CDR3 here is CASSLDSPVGLGSYEQYF. CDR3 in DNA: TGTGCCAGCAGCTTAGATTCTCCTGTGGGACTAGGTTCCTACGAGCAGTACTTC. The rearrangement joins TRBV11-2 to TRBJ2-7; 8 bases match TRBD2. Germline CDR1 is SGHAT and CDR2 is FQNNGV. The ends lost 0 bases at V and 1 base at J; junction bases unmatched: 11. The CDR3 runs 18 residues.

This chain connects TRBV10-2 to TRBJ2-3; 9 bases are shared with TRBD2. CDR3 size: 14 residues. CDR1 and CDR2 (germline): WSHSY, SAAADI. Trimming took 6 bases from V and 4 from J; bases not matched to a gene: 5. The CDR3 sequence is CASRASGVPDTQYF. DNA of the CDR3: TGCGCCAGCAGGGCTAGCGGGGTCCCAGATACGCAGTATTTT.